Reported below is one T cell receptor beta chain. What it recognizes is unknown. Germline V gives CDR1 MNHNS, CDR2 SASEGT. The CDR3 has 13 residues. V lost 5 bases to trimming and J lost 2 bases, with 9 bases between them. Time point given: late sampling 161 to 241 days after vaccination in a few convalescent patients. The treatment: approximately 11-day PBMC culture with coronavirus spike peptide pools or control peptides (ViraFEST assay). At the Johns Hopkins FTIC core, DNA taken from cultured CD4+ T cells was sequenced by way of the Oncomine TCR Beta short-read assay. In TCRdb, the PCR reads were re-called with MiXCR into one record per CDR3 protein. The sample carries tens of thousands of distinct CDR3 sequences, more than 45% recorded once. The sample comes from a study of vaccination and CD4 T cells after COVID-19. In the study overall: The peptides that stimulated the cells were overlapping spike peptides from SARS-CoV-2, HCoV-NL63, HCoV-OC43 and HCoV-229E.

Study observations and caveats: It was observed that, in convalescent patients, a median 86.3% of reactive clones arose only post-vaccination.

The TCR sequence derives from a human donor who had recovered from COVID-19. The starting material was CD4+ T cells from blood, cultured in vitro, obtained about 7 months after SARS-CoV-2 vaccination. The gene calls are TRBV6-1 and TRBJ1-2, with a possible D match to TRBD1 (5 bases). The CDR3 nucleotides are TGTGCCAGCAGTACCAGGGAAAACTATGGCTACACCTTC. Protein product: CASSTRENYGYTF.